The next 27 T cell receptor beta chains were all read from a single sample in a study of OX40 agonist ivuxolimab in advanced cancers. The data were produced by immunoSEQ multiplex PCR, yet TCRdb's version contains in-frame clones alone and is incomplete. Among 70,000 or so clones listed, about 85% were seen once. The source was CD4+ or CD8+ T cells sorted from blood, collected in a trial of the OX40 agonist ivuxolimab. The receptors were sampled from an adult with an advanced solid tumor such as melanoma, head and neck, liver or kidney cancer.

V usage is TRBV5-1 and J usage is TRBJ2-2, with 7 nucleotides matching TRBD1. The V gene's germline CDR1 is SGHRS and CDR2 YFSETQ. V lost 3 bases, J lost 1 base, and 6 bases stayed unmatched. The CDR3 is 16 amino acids. CDR3 in amino acids: CASSWETGRNTGELFF. The CDR3, as DNA: TGCGCCAGCAGCTGGGAGACAGGGCGGAACACCGGGGAGCTGTTTTTT.

The genes are TRBV5-6 and TRBJ2-3; D remains ambiguous. Germline lookup yields CDR1 SGHDT and CDR2 YYEEEE. There are 16 residues in the CDR3. The V end lost 0 bases, the J end lost 2 bases, and 13 bases lay between the germline ends. In DNA form, the CDR3 reads TGTGCCAGCAGCTTGGTCGGCCATAAGGACACAGATACGCAGTATTTT. Its protein product is CASSLVGHKDTDTQYF. Full variable domain (rest looked up from reference TRBV5-6 and TRBJ2-3): DAGVTQSPTHLIKTRGQQVTLRCSPKSGHDTVSWYQQALGQGPQFIFQYYEEEERQRGNFPDRFSGHQFPNYSSELNVNALLLGDSALYLCASSLVGHKDTDTQYFGPGTRLTVL.

The J gene is TRBJ1-2, the V gene TRBV29-1, with 8 bases identical to TRBD1. Trimming removed 6 bases from V and 4 bases from J; junction bases left unmatched: 13. The CDR3 loop spans 15 amino acids. Germline loops: CDR1 SQVTM, CDR2 ANQGSEA. This chain's CDR3 is CSVTPGQALFYGYTF. CDR3 sequence (DNA): TGCAGCGTGACCCCGGGACAGGCACTTTTCTATGGCTACACCTTC.

The chain has TRBV5-1 and TRBJ1-2; 7 positions agree with TRBD1. Looked up from germline, CDR1 is SGHRS and CDR2 is YFSETQ. Trimming took 3 bases from V and 7 from J; bases not matched to a gene: 6. The CDR3 length is 13 residues. This CDR3 is CASSSDRVFGYTF. As DNA, the CDR3 is TGCGCCAGCAGCTCCGACAGGGTTTTTGGCTACACCTTC.

This chain uses TRBV19 with TRBJ1-1; unclear D gene. The CDR3 extends over 12 amino acids. Deletions cut 4 bases from V and 1 base from J, with 4 bases between. Germline loops: CDR1 LNHDA, CDR2 SQIVND (reference sequence). The CDR3 DNA reads as TGTGCCAGTAGTAAACAGAACACTGAAGCTTTCTTT. As protein: CASSKQNTEAFF.

V is TRBV5-1 and J is TRBJ2-5; the match to TRBD1 covers 9 bases. V lost 1 base to trimming and J lost 5 bases; unmatched junction nucleotides: 3. The CDR3 length is 14 residues. Per the germline V gene, CDR1 is SGHRS and CDR2 is YFSETQ. CDR3 DNA: TGCGCCAGCAGCTTGACAGGGGGCATGGAGACCCAGTACTTC. It yields the protein CASSLTGGMETQYF.

This clone appeared once. The gene calls are TRBV19 and TRBJ1-4; D unresolved. The germline V and J ends were trimmed by 10 bases and 7 bases, with 10 bases remaining between them. CDR1 is LNHDA, CDR2 SQIVND, per germline (reference sequence). This CDR3 spans 11 amino acids. This chain's CDR3 is CATSEGEKLFF. For the CDR3, the DNA is TGTGCCACCTCCGAGGGTGAAAAACTGTTTTTT. The variable domain in full, completed from reference TRBV19 and TRBJ1-4, reads DGGITQSPKYLFRKEGQNVTLSCEQNLNHDAMYWYRQDPGQGLRLIYYSQIVNDFQKGDIAEGYSVSREKKESFPLTVTSAQKNPTAFYLCATSEGEKLFFGSGTQLSVL.

The V call is TRBV5-1, the J call TRBJ2-3; either TRBD1 or TRBD2 may fit D (5 bases each). Deletions cut 4 bases from V and 0 bases from J, with 15 bases between. The CDR3 sequence is 16 residues long. The germline V gene has CDR1 SGHRS and CDR2 YFSETQ. CDR3 sequence: CASSRGRDGSTDTQYF. The CDR3 DNA reads as TGCGCCAGCAGCCGAGGAAGGGACGGTAGCACAGATACGCAGTATTTT. Using reference TRBV5-1 and TRBJ2-3 for the parts outside the CDR3, the full variable domain is KAGVTQTPRYLIKTRGQQVTLSCSPISGHRSVSWYQQTPGQGLQFLFEYFSETQRNKGNFPGRFSGRQFSNSRSEMNVSTLELGDSALYLCASSRGRDGSTDTQYFGPGTRLTVL.

J is TRBJ1-2 and V is TRBV28; D is ambiguous. This CDR3 contains 13 residues. V lost 4 bases and J lost 4, with 10 bases in between. Germline V gene data show CDR1 as MDHEN and CDR2 as SYDVKM. The DNA for the CDR3 is TGTGCCAGCAGTTCGGAAACCCTCTATGGCTACACCTTC. It codes for CASSSETLYGYTF.

This chain links TRBV11-2 with TRBJ2-3; no definite D call. Germline assignment: CDR1 SGHAT and CDR2 FQNNGV. The length of the CDR3 is 14 residues. V lost 3 bases and J 4 bases, leaving 11 bases between the germline ends. CDR3 DNA sequence: TGTGCCAGCAGCTTCCTAGTTTCCGCAGATACGCAGTATTTT. It specifies CASSFLVSADTQYF.

The CDR3 is CASSKVTGSYEQYF. The CDR3 DNA reads TGTGCCAGCAGTAAGGTGACAGGGTCCTACGAGCAGTACTTC. The chain has TRBV6-5 and TRBJ2-7; 7 positions match TRBD1. The CDR3 is 14 amino acids. V lost 5 bases and J lost 1; bases outside the gene matches: 5. Per germline, CDR1 MNHEY and CDR2 SVGAGI.

The chain employs TRBV9 and TRBJ1-4; TRBD1 might be the D (5 bases). The ends were cut back, 3 bases at V and 7 bases at J, with 13 bases in the middle. From germline, CDR1 is SGDLS and CDR2 YYNGEE. The CDR3 runs to 14 residues. CDR3 residues: CASSDRGSTEKLFF. The CDR3 nucleotides read TGTGCCAGCAGCGACCGGGGGTCTACTGAAAAACTGTTTTTT.

The chain joins TRBV7-6 to TRBJ2-2; 13 positions agree with TRBD2. Germline V gives CDR1 SGHVS, CDR2 FNYEAQ. This CDR3 contains 18 residues. With 5 bases clipped from V and 2 bases from J, the junction kept 8 bases outside the gene matches. CDR3 loop: CASSPVRLAGGNTGELFF. CDR3 nucleotide sequence: TGTGCCAGCAGCCCCGTGAGACTAGCGGGAGGTAACACCGGGGAGCTGTTTTTT. The full variable domain, in which reference TRBV7-6 and TRBJ2-2 provide the parts outside the CDR3, is GAGVSQSPRYKVTKRGQDVALRCDPISGHVSLYWYRQALGQGPEFLTYFNYEAQQDKSGLPNDRFSAERPEGSISTLTIQRTEQRDSAMYRCASSPVRLAGGNTGELFFGEGSRLTVL.

The V call is TRBV11-3, the J call TRBJ2-5; 12 bases line up with TRBD2. This CDR3 has 17 amino acids. Per germline, CDR1 SGHNT and CDR2 YENEEA. Trimming cost V 3 bases and J 4 bases; bases outside gene matches: 9. The CDR3 nucleotides are TGTGCCAGCAGCTTCAAGGGGTCTAGCGGGAGGGGAGAGACCCAGTACTTC. As protein: CASSFKGSSGRGETQYF.

The V gene is TRBV6-1, the J gene TRBJ2-4; D tentatively reads TRBD1 or TRBD2 (5 bases each). V was trimmed by 4 bases and J by 6 bases, leaving 13 bases between them. The CDR3 extends over 14 amino acids. The V gene's germline CDR1 is MNHNS and CDR2 SASEGT. In nucleotides, the CDR3 is TGTGCCAGCAGTGTGTCCGGGGCTGTAAACATTCAGTACTTC. Its protein product is CASSVSGAVNIQYF.

The J gene is TRBJ1-4, the V gene TRBV19; D is ambiguous. This CDR3 is 12 amino acids long. Germline V gives CDR1 LNHDA, CDR2 SQIVND (reference sequence). Trimming removed 7 bases at V and 4 bases at J, with 7 bases between. CDR3 DNA: TGTGCCAGTACGGGGTTTAATGAAAAACTGTTTTTT. It codes for CASTGFNEKLFF.

The chain joins TRBV5-1 to TRBJ2-5, with D unclear. Germline lookup yields CDR1 SGHRS and CDR2 YFSETQ. This CDR3 is 16 amino acids long. V lost 3 bases, J lost 5 bases, and 20 bases lay in between. CDR3 loop: CASSSLDEGVGETQYF. CDR3 DNA: TGCGCCAGCAGCTCCCTCGACGAAGGAGTAGGGGAGACCCAGTACTTC.

In regard to this clone: Other nucleotide sequences from this sample produce the same CDR3. The V call is TRBV5-1, the J call TRBJ1-2; D is perhaps TRBD1 (6 bases). The CDR3 consists of 14 residues. Trimming pared 0 bases from V and 3 bases from J, leaving 9 bases between. CDR1 is SGHRS and CDR2 is YFSETQ in the germline V gene. The CDR3 here is CASSLVGGDYGYTF. The CDR3 DNA reads as TGCGCCAGCAGCTTGGTCGGGGGCGACTATGGCTACACCTTC.

The chain uses TRBV25-1 and TRBJ1-4, with D tentatively TRBD1 (5 bases). This CDR3 region has 14 residues. Deletions cut 1 base from V and 5 bases from J, with 8 bases between. CDR1 is MGHDK and CDR2 is SYGVNS in the germline V gene. Here the CDR3 DNA reads TGTGCCAGCAGTGAATGGACAAGAAATGAAAAACTGTTTTTT. Protein: CASSEWTRNEKLFF. Complete variable domain (other parts from reference TRBV25-1 and TRBJ1-4): EADIYQTPRYLVIGTGKKITLECSQTMGHDKMYWYQQDPGMELHLIHYSYGVNSTEKGDLSSESTVSRIRTEHFPLTLESARPSHTSQYLCASSEWTRNEKLFFGSGTQLSVL.

This rearrangement joins TRBV7-9 to TRBJ2-7, with D possibly TRBD1 on 6 matching bases. In germline, CDR1 is SEHNR, CDR2 FQNEAQ (reference sequence). CDR3 length: 14 amino acids. V shed 2 bases and J shed 5 bases, with 13 bases lying between them. As DNA, the CDR3 is TGTGCCAGCAGCTTACAGGGGTTGAAAGACGAGCAGTACTTC. It is translated as CASSLQGLKDEQYF.

CDR3 amino acids: CAISARDRETEAFF. The CDR3 region has the DNA TGTGCCATCAGTGCCCGGGACAGGGAGACTGAAGCTTTCTTT. V and J are TRBV10-3 and TRBJ1-1, with TRBD1 matching over 9 bases. J gave up 5 bases and V 4 bases, and 5 bases lay outside the gene matches. This CDR3 region has 14 residues. Germline V gene sequence: CDR1 ENHRY, CDR2 SYGVKD.

V usage is TRBV6-5 and J usage is TRBJ1-2, with 10 bases lining up with TRBD1. The CDR3 consists of 16 residues. Trimming at V came to 1 base and at J to 8 bases, leaving 10 bases not matched to a gene. From germline, CDR1 is MNHEY and CDR2 SVGAGI. CDR3: CASSYWSTGGDSGYTF. The CDR3 DNA is TGTGCCAGCAGTTACTGGTCGACAGGGGGCGATTCGGGCTACACCTTC.

This chain connects TRBV6-6 to TRBJ1-1; no clear D gene. CDR3 length equals 13 residues. Germline V gene lookup returns CDR1 MNHNY and CDR2 SVGAGI (reference sequence). Between the trimmed V and J ends, which lost 10 bases and 1 base, there was a span of 13 bases. The DNA for the CDR3 is TGTGCCACCTCCATAGGAAAGAACACTGAAGCTTTCTTT. This encodes CATSIGKNTEAFF.

The chain links TRBV2 to TRBJ1-3; the D is unclear. The CDR3 has 13 amino acids. Per the germline V gene, CDR1 is SNHLY and CDR2 is FYNNEI. Trimming pared 7 bases from V and 3 bases from J, leaving 10 bases between. CDR3 loop: CASNLEVGNTIYF. Here the CDR3 DNA reads TGTGCCAGCAACTTAGAAGTTGGAAACACCATATATTTT.

The genes are TRBV29-1 and TRBJ2-3; possible D gene TRBD2, 6 bases. Trimming cost V 7 bases and J 3 bases, with 8 bases left between them. Germline-derived CDR1 and CDR2 are SQVTM and ANQGSEA. This CDR3 spans 11 amino acids. The CDR3 nucleotides are TGCAGCGGCGGGACTACAGATACGCAGTATTTT. Translating gives CSGGTTDTQYF.

The chain uses TRBV7-2 and TRBJ1-5, with no clear D. Trimming cost V 2 bases and J 0 bases, with 2 bases left between them. CDR3 size: 13 residues. Germline loops: CDR1 SGHTA, CDR2 FQGNSA. The CDR3 loop reads CASSLFSNQPQHF. CDR3 coding DNA: TGTGCCAGCAGCTTATTTAGCAATCAGCCCCAGCATTTT.

This clone appeared a few times. V gene TRBV6-4 combines with J gene TRBJ2-1; 9 nucleotides agree with TRBD2. CDR3 length: 14 amino acids. V gave up 2 bases and J gave up 5 bases; unmatched junction bases: 1. Germline V gene lookup returns CDR1 MRHNA and CDR2 SNTAGT. The CDR3 DNA reads as TGTGCCAGCAGTGACACTAGCGGGCACAATGAGCAGTTCTTC. It specifies CASSDTSGHNEQFF.